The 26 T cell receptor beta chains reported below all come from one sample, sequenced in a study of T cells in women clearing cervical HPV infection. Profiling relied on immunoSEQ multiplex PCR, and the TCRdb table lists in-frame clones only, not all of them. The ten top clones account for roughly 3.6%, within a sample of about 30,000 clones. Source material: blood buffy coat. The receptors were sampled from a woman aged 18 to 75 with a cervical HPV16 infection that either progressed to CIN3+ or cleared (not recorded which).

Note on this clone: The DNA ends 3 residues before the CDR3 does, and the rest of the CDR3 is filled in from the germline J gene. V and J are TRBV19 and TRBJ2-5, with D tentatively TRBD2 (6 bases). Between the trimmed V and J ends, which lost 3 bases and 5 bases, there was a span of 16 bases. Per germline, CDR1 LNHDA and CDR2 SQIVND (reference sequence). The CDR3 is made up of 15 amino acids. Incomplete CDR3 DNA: TGTGCCAGTAGTATCGGGGGTGGCAGTCCGGAGACC. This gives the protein CASSIGGGSPET. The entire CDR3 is CASSIGGGSPETQYF.

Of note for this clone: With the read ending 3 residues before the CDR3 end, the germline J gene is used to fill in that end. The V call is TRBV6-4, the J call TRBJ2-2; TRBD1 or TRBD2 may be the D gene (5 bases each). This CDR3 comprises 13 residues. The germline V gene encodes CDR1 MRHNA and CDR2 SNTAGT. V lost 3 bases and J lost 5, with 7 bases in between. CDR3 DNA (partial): TGTGCCAGCAGTGAAGAGGGGACCGGGGAG. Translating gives CASSEEGTGE. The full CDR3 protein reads CASSEEGTGELFF.

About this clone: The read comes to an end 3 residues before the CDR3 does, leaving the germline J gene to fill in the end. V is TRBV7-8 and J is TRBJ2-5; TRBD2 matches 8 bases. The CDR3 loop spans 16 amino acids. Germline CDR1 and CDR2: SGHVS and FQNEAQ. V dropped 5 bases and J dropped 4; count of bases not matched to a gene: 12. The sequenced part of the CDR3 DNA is TGTGCCAGCAGCCCCAAACGGAGCGGGAGCGCAGAGACC. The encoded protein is CASSPKRSGSAET. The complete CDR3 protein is CASSPKRSGSAETQYF.

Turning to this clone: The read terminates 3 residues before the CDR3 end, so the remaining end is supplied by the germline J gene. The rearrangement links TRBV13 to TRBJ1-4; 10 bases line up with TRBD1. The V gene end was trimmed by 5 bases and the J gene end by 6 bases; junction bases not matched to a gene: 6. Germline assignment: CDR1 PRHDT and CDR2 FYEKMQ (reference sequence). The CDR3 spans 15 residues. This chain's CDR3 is CASSRRDRGYEKLFF. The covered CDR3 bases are TGTGCCAGCAGCCGCCGGGACAGGGGCTATGAAAAA.

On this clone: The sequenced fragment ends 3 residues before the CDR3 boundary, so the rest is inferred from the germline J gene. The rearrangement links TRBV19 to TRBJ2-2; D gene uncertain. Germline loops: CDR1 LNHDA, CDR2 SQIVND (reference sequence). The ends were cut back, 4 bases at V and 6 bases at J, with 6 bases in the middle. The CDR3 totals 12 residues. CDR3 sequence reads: CASSTQAGELFF. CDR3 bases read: TGTGCCAGTAGTACCCAGGCCGGGGAG.

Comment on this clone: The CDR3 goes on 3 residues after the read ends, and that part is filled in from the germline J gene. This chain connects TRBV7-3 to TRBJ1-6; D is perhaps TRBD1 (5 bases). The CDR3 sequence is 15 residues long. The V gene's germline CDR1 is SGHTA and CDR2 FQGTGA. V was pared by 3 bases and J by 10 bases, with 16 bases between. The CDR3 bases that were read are TGTGCCAGCAGCTTGGGGGTGGACGGGGGATCACCC. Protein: CASSLGVDGGSP. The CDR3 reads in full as CASSLGVDGGSPLHF. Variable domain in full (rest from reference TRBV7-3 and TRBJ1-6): GAGVSQTPSNKVTEKGKYVELRCDPISGHTALYWYRQSLGQGPEFLIYFQGTGAADDSGLPNDRFFAVRPEGSVSTLKIQRTERGDSAVYLCASSLGVDGGSPLHFGNGTRLTVT.

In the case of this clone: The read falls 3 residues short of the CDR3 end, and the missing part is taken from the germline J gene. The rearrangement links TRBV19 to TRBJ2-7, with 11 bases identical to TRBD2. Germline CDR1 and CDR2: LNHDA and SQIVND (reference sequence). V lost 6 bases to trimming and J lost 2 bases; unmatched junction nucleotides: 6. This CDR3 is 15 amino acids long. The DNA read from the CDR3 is TGTGCCAGTAGACCTAGCGGGAGGAACACCTACGAG. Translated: CASRPSGRNTYE. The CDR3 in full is CASRPSGRNTYEQYF.

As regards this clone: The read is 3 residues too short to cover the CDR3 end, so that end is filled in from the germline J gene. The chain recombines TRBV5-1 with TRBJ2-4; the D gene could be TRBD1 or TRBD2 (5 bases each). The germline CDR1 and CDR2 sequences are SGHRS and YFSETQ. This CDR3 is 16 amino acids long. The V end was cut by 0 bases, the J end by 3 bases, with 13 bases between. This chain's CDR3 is CASSLVRGSGKNIQYF. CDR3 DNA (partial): TGCGCCAGCAGCTTGGTGAGGGGATCGGGCAAAAACATT.

The covered CDR3 bases are TGTGCCAGCAGCGTCCCCTCTAGCGGGAAGGAG. Amino acid sequence: CASSVPSSGKE. The whole CDR3 region reads CASSVPSSGKELFF. The V gene is TRBV11-1, the J gene TRBJ2-2; 9 positions agree with TRBD2. The read comes to an end 3 residues before the CDR3 does, leaving the germline J gene to fill in the end. V lost 5 bases and J lost 10; bases outside the gene matches: 8. Germline V lookup: CDR1 SGHAT, CDR2 FQDESV (reference sequence). The CDR3 contains 14 residues.

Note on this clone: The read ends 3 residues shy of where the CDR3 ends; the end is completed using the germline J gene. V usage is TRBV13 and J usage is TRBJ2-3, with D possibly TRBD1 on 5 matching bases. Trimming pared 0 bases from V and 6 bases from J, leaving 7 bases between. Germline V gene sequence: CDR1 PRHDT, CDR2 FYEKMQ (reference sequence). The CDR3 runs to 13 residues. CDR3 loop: CASSLGYRDTQYF. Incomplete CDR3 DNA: TGTGCCAGCAGCTTAGGGTACAGGGATACG. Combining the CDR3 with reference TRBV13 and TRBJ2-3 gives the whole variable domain AAGVIQSPRHLIKEKRETATLKCYPIPRHDTVYWYQQGPGQDPQFLISFYEKMQSDKGSIPDRFSAQQFSDYHSELNMSSLELGDSALYFCASSLGYRDTQYFGPGTRLTVL.

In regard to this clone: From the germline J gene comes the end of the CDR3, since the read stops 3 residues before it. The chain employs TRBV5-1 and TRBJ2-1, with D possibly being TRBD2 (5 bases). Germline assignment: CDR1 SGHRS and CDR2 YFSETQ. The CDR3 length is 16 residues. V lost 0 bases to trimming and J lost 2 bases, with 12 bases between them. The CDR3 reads CASSLGGSGAYNEQFF. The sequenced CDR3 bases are TGCGCCAGCAGCTTGGGTGGGAGCGGAGCCTACAATGAG.

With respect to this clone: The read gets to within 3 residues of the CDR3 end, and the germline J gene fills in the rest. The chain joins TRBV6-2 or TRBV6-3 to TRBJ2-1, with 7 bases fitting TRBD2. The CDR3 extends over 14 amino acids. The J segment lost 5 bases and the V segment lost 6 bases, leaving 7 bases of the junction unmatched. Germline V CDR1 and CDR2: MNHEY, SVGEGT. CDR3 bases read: TGTGCCAGCAGACGCTTTGCGGGGGACAATGAG. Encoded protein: CASRRFAGDNE. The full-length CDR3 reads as CASRRFAGDNEQFF.

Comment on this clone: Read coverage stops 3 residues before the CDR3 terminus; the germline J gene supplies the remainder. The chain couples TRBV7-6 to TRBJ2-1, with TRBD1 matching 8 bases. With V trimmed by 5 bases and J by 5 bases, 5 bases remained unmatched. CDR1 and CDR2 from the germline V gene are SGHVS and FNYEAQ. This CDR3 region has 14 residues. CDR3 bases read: TGTGCCAGCAGCCACGAGGGACAGGACAATGAG. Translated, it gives CASSHEGQDNE. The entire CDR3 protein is CASSHEGQDNEQFF.

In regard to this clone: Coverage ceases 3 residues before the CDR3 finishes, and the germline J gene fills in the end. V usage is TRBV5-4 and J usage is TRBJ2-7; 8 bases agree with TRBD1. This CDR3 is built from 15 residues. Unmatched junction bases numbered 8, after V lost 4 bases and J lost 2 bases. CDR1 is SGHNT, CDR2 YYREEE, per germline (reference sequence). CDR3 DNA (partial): TGTGCCAGCAGCCCCGGGACAGGCACAACCTACGAG. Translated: CASSPGTGTTYE. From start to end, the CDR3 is CASSPGTGTTYEQYF.

The CDR3 DNA, read in part, is TGTGCCAGCAGCTTATGGGGAGGGGGCCAAGAGACC. As protein: CASSLWGGGQET. The complete CDR3 protein is CASSLWGGGQETQYF. The rearrangement joins TRBV7-3 to TRBJ2-5; perhaps TRBD2 as D (7 bases). The read terminates 3 residues ahead of where the CDR3 ends, so the germline J gene completes it. There are 15 residues in the CDR3. Germline V gives CDR1 SGHTA, CDR2 FQGTGA. V was cut by 2 bases and J by 1 base, with 11 bases left in between.

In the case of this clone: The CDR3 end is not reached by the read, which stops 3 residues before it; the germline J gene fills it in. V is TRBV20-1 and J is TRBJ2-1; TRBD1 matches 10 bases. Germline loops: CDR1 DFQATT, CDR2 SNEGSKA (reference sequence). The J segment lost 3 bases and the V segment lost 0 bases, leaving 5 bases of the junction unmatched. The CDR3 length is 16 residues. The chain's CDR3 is CSARETGGANYNEQFF. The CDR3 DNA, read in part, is TGCAGTGCTAGAGAGACAGGGGGCGCGAACTACAATGAG.

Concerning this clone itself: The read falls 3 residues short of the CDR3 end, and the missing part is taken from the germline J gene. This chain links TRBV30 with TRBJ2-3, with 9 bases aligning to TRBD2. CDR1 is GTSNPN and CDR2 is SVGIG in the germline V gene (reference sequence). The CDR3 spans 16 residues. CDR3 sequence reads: CAWTHAAGGPQEAQYF. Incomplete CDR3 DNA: TGTGCCTGGACCCACGCGGCGGGAGGGCCACAAGAGGCG.

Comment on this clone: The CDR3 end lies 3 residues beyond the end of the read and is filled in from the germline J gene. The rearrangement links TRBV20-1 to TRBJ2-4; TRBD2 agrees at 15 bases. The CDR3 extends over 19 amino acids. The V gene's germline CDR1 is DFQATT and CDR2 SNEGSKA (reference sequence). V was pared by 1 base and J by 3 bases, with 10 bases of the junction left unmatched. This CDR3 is CSARAGTSGRNYGKNIQYF. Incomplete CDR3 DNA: TGCAGTGCTAGAGCCGGGACTAGCGGGAGGAACTACGGCAAAAACATT.

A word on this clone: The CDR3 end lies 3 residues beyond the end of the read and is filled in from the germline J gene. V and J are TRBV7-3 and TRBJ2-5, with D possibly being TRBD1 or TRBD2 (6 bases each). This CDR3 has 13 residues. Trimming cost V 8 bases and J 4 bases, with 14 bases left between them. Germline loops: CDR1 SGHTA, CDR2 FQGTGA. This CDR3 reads CASASGGGETQYF. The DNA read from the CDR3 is TGTGCCAGCGCAAGCGGAGGGGGAGAGACC.

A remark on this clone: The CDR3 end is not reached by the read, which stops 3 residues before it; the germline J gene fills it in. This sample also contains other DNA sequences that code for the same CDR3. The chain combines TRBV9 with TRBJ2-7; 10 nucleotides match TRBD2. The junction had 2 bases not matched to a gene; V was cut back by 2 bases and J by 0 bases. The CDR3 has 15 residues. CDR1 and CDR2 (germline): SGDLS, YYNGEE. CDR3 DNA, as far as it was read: TGTGCCAGCAGCGTCTCTAGCGGGAGCTCCTACGAG. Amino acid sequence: CASSVSSGSSYE. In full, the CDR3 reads CASSVSSGSSYEQYF.

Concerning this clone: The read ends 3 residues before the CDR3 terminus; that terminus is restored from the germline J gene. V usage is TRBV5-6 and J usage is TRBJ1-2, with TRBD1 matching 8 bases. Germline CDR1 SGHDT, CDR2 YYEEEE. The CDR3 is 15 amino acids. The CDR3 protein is CASSLVGQGPSGYTF. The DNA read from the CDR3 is TGTGCCAGCAGCTTGGTCGGACAGGGCCCTTCGGGC.

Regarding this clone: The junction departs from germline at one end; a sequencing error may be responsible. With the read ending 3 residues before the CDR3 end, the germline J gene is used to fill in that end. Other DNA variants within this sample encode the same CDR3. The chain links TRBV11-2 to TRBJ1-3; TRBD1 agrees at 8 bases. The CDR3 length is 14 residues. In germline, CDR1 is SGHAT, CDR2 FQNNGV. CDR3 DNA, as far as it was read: TGTGCCAGCAGCCAACAGGGGGGTGGAAACACT. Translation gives CASSQQGGGNT. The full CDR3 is CASSQQGGGNTIYF. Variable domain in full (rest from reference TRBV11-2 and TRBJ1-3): EAGVAQSPRYKIIEKRQSVAFWCNPISGHATLYWYQQILGQGPKLLIQFQNNGVVDDSQLPKDRFSAERLKGVDSTLKIQPAKLEDSAVYLCASSQQGGGNTIYFGEGSWLTVV.

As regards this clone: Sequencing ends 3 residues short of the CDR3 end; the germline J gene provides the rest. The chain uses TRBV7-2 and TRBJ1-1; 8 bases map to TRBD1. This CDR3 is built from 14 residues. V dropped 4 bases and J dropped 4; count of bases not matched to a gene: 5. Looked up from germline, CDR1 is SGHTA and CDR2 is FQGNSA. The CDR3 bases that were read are TGTGCCAGCAGCTGGACAGGGATTGGCACTGAA. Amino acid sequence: CASSWTGIGTE. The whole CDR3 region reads CASSWTGIGTEAFF.

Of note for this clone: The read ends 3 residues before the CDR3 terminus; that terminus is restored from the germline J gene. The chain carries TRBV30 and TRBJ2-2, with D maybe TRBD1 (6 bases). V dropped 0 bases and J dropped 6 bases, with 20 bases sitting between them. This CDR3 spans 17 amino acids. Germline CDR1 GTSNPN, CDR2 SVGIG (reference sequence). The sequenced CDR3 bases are TGTGCCTGGAGTGTAGGACAGAGGATAACAATCGCCGGGGAG. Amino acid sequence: CAWSVGQRITIAGE. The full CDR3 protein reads CAWSVGQRITIAGELFF.

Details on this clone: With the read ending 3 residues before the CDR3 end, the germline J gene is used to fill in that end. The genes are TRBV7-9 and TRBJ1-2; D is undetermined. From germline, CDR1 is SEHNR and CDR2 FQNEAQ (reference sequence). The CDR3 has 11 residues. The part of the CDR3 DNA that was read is TGTGCCAGCACTCCCGCCTACGAC. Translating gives CASTPAYD. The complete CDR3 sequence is CASTPAYDYTF. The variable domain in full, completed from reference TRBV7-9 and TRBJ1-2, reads DTGVSQNPRHKITKRGQNVTFRCDPISEHNRLYWYRQTLGQGPEFLTYFQNEAQLEKSRLLSDRFSAERPKGSFSTLEIQRTEQGDSAMYLCASTPAYDYTFGSGTRLTVV.

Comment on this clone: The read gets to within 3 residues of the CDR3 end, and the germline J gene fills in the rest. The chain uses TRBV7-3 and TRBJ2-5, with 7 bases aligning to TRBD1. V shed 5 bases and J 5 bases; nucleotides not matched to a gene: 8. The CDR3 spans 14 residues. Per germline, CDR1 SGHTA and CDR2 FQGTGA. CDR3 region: CASSPQGISETQYF. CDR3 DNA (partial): TGTGCCAGCAGCCCACAGGGGATCTCCGAGACC. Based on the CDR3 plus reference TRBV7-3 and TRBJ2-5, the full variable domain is GAGVSQTPSNKVTEKGKYVELRCDPISGHTALYWYRQSLGQGPEFLIYFQGTGAADDSGLPNDRFFAVRPEGSVSTLKIQRTERGDSAVYLCASSPQGISETQYFGPGTRLLVL.